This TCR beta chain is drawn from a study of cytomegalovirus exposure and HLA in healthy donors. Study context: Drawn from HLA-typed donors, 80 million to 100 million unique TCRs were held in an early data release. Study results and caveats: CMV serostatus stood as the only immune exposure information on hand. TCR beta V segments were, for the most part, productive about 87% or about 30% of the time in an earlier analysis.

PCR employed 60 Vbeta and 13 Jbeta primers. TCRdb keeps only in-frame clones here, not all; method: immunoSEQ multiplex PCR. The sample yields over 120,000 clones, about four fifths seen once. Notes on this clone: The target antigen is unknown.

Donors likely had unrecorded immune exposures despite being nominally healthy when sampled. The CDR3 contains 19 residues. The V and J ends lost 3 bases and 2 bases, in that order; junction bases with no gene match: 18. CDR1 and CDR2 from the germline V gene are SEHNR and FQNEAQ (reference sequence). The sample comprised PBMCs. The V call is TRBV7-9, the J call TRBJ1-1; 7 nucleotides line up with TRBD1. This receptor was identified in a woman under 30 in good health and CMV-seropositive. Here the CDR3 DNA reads TGTGCCAGCAGCTTTGCAACTAGGGACAGAACCCTATCCAACACTGAAGCTTTCTTT. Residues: CASSFATRDRTLSNTEAFF.